Listed below are T cell receptor beta chains from one sample, sequenced in a study of cytomegalovirus exposure and HLA in healthy donors. TCRdb keeps only in-frame clones here, not all; method: immunoSEQ multiplex PCR. The table lists about 180,000 clones, 76% of them singletons, with roughly 2.5% in the top ten. The sample taken for sequencing was PBMCs. The receptors were sampled from a woman aged 30 to 39 in good health and CMV-seropositive. The CDR3 runs from the conserved cysteine through the conserved F or W. Each record gives: D gene, V gene, clone size, J gene, CDR3 protein, CDR3 DNA. A D gene is named only where the DNA matches it firmly. A row's size may be missing; if present it is once, few, many or a size class.

>TRBD2|TRBV11-3|few|TRBJ2-3
CASSLDRSGVGGTDTQYF
TGTGCCAGCAGCTTAGATCGGAGCGGGGTGGGAGGTACAGATACGCAGTATTTT
>TRBD1|TRBV7-2|.|TRBJ2-7
CASSRGQSSYEQYF
TGTGCCAGCAGCCGGGGACAGAGCTCCTACGAGCAGTACTTC
>.|TRBV6-5|.|TRBJ1-5
CASSYGRGSQPQHF
TGTGCCAGCAGTTACGGCAGGGGCAGCCAGCCCCAGCATTTT
>.|TRBV7-9|.|TRBJ2-3
CASSLDLGADTQYF
TGTGCCAGCAGCTTAGACCTGGGCGCAGATACGCAGTATTTT
>.|TRBV28|few|TRBJ2-6
CASNVRRGSGANVLTF
TGTGCCAGCAACGTGAGGAGGGGTTCCGGGGCCAACGTCCTGACTTTC
>.|TRBV29-1|.|TRBJ1-2
CSALEGRVYGYTF
TGCAGCGCTTTGGAAGGGCGGGTATATGGCTACACCTTC
>TRBD2|TRBV11-2|.|TRBJ2-3
CASSFGLAGEISTDTQYF
TGTGCCAGCAGCTTTGGGCTAGCGGGGGAAATTAGCACAGATACGCAGTATTTT
>.|TRBV6-5|few|TRBJ1-3
CASSRGGDTIYF
TGTGCCAGCAGTCGAGGGGGAGACACCATATATTTT
>TRBD1|TRBV7-2|.|TRBJ1-5
CASSLVAGGGGQPQHF
TGTGCCAGCAGCTTAGTGGCAGGGGGCGGGGGTCAGCCCCAGCATTTT
>.|TRBV10-3|.|TRBJ1-4
CAISRVQGEKLFF
TGTGCCATCAGCAGGGTTCAGGGTGAAAAACTGTTTTTT
>TRBD2|TRBV4-3|.|TRBJ2-1
CASSQQLAGDEQFF
TGCGCCAGCAGCCAACAACTAGCGGGGGATGAGCAGTTCTTC
>TRBD2|TRBV6-5|.|TRBJ2-3
CASSWGGDTQYF
TGTGCCAGCAGTTGGGGGGGAGATACGCAGTATTTT
>TRBD1|TRBV6-6|few|TRBJ2-7
CASTSTGHEQYF
TGTGCCAGCACCTCGACAGGGCACGAGCAGTACTTC
>.|TRBV6-1|.|TRBJ2-1
CASSLLYNEQFF
TGTGCCAGCAGTTTATTGTACAATGAGCAGTTCTTC
>.|TRBV27|.|TRBJ2-5
CASSLSPQTVRRETQYF
TGTGCCAGCAGTTTATCCCCTCAGACAGTCCGGCGGGAGACCCAGTACTTC
>.|TRBV19|once|TRBJ1-5
CASSIDRGQSNQPQHF
TGTGCCAGTAGTATAGACCGTGGACAGTCAAATCAGCCCCAGCATTTT
>TRBD1|TRBV27|few|TRBJ1-5
CASSFLPTGERNQPQHF
TGTGCCAGCAGTTTCCTACCAACAGGGGAACGGAATCAGCCCCAGCATTTT
>TRBD1|TRBV27|.|TRBJ2-1
CASSLTDRANEQFF
TGTGCCAGCAGTTTAACGGACAGGGCAAATGAGCAGTTCTTC
>TRBD1|TRBV7-2|.|TRBJ2-4
CASSPEGQGAGDIQYF
TGTGCCAGCAGTCCAGAGGGGCAGGGGGCTGGGGACATTCAGTACTTC
>TRBD1|TRBV6-5|few|TRBJ1-2
CASSPPRRGQGYTF
TGTGCCAGCAGTCCGCCGCGAAGGGGGCAAGGCTACACCTTC
>TRBD2|TRBV9|.|TRBJ2-1
CASSVDAGGPQFF
TGTGCCAGCAGCGTAGATGCGGGGGGGCCGCAGTTCTTC
>.|TRBV11-2|.|TRBJ1-2
CASSLLQGGGYTF
TGTGCCAGCAGCTTGCTCCAGGGTGGAGGCTACACCTTC
>.|TRBV18|once|TRBJ2-2
CASSPPRVANTGELFF
TGTGCCAGCTCACCACCGCGGGTCGCCAACACCGGGGAGCTGTTTTTT
>.|TRBV9|.|TRBJ2-2
CASGIAAGGELFF
TGTGCCAGCGGAATCGCCGCGGGGGGGGAGCTGTTTTTT
>.|TRBV29-1|.|TRBJ2-7
CSVAGASYEQYF
TGCAGCGTTGCAGGGGCTTCCTACGAGCAGTACTTC
>TRBD1|TRBV28|once|TRBJ1-2
CASSLNPGGNDGYTF
TGTGCCAGCAGTTTAAATCCAGGGGGCAACGATGGCTACACCTTC
>TRBD2|TRBV7-3|.|TRBJ2-5
CASSLSPAGGPFQETQYF
TGTGCCAGCAGCTTATCCCCAGCGGGGGGTCCCTTCCAAGAGACCCAGTACTTC
>TRBD1|TRBV13|.|TRBJ2-2
CASSLTGGTGELFF
TGTGCCAGCAGCTTAACAGGGGGGACCGGGGAGCTGTTTTTT
>TRBD2|TRBV4-1|.|TRBJ2-3
CASSQDRLAGRGTQYF
TGCGCCAGCAGCCAAGATCGGCTAGCGGGAAGAGGTACGCAGTATTTT
>TRBD1|TRBV11-3|.|TRBJ2-7
CASSLLGDSPSYEQYF
TGTGCCAGCAGCCTATTGGGGGACAGTCCGTCCTACGAGCAGTACTTC
>.|TRBV11-2|.|TRBJ2-7
CASSHVPGDRQYF
TGTGCCAGCAGCCACGTTCCAGGGGATCGGCAGTACTTC
>.|TRBV19|once|TRBJ2-5
CASGKQGSMETQYF
TGTGCCAGTGGGAAGCAGGGGTCGATGGAGACCCAGTACTTC
>.|TRBV7-8|.|TRBJ2-2
CASSPRDTSTGELFF
TGTGCCAGCAGCCCCCGGGACACCTCCACCGGGGAGCTGTTTTTT
>.|TRBV7-6|.|TRBJ1-4
CASRAPADSLSTNEKLLF
TGTGCCAGCAGGGCGCCTGCGGACAGTCTTTCAACTAATGAAAAACTGCTTTTT
>TRBD1|TRBV4-1|.|TRBJ1-6
CASSQTRDRVNSPLHF
TGCGCCAGCAGCCAAACGCGCGACAGGGTAAATTCACCCCTCCACTTT
>.|TRBV7-8|.|TRBJ2-1
CASSTTWGHEQFF
TGTGCCAGCAGCACAACCTGGGGCCATGAGCAGTTCTTC
>.|TRBV20-1|.|TRBJ1-2
CSAWRGGYTF
TGCAGTGCTTGGAGAGGGGGCTACACCTTC
>TRBD2|TRBV7-2|.|TRBJ2-3
CASSNSFLERGGTDTQYF
TGTGCCAGCAGTAACTCTTTCCTGGAGCGGGGAGGCACAGATACGCAGTATTTT
>.|TRBV5-4|.|TRBJ2-7
CASSSQGPSYEQYF
TGTGCCAGCAGCTCCCAGGGTCCCTCCTACGAGCAGTACTTC
>.|TRBV7-9|.|TRBJ1-2
CASSLQGYGYTF
TGTGCCAGCAGCTTACAGGGGTATGGCTACACCTTC
>.|TRBV11-2|once|TRBJ1-2
CASSLDQGRSSYGYTF
TGTGCCAGCAGCTTAGATCAAGGGAGAAGCTCATATGGCTACACCTTC
>.|TRBV28|few|TRBJ1-5
CASSSLQGPQHF
TGTGCCAGCAGTTCATTACAGGGGCCCCAGCATTTT
>TRBD1|TRBV9|.|TRBJ2-3
CASSATGALTDTQYF
TGTGCCAGCAGCGCGACAGGGGCCCTCACAGATACGCAGTATTTT
>.|TRBV27|.|TRBJ2-7
CASSSRAGEQYF
TGTGCCAGCAGTTCCCGGGCGGGGGAGCAGTACTTC
>TRBD1|TRBV30|.|TRBJ1-6
CAWSSGQGSPLHF
TGTGCCTGGAGCTCGGGACAGGGGTCACCCCTCCACTTT